This entry lists 23 T cell receptor beta chains sequenced from one sample in a study of long-term antiretroviral therapy in people with HIV (dated by TCRdb to the early 2020s). Sequencing of the TRB variable region was done with the immunoSEQ hsTCRB v3.0 assay at survey level resolution. Here the immuneACCESS table is served through TCRdb, limited to in-frame sequences with V and J called. Missing clones are a known gap in these copies; in checked studies unresolved V genes cover under half, and the rest lacks a known reason. Within this sample are 31,000 or so clones, with approximately 96% of them counted one time only. Roughly 2.5% of the sample belongs to the ten largest clones. The sample was unsorted PBMCs, taken approximately 6.5 years after starting antiretroviral therapy. These receptors were obtained from a man under 40 with HIV.

V and J are TRBV4-1 and TRBJ2-5; D might be TRBD1 or TRBD2, each matching 7 bases. Trimming cost V 4 bases and J 5 bases, with 14 bases left between them. The germline V gene has CDR1 MGHRA and CDR2 YSYEKL. This CDR3 spans 14 amino acids. In DNA form, the CDR3 reads TGCGCCAGCAGCCCAGGGGGGGGTTGGGAGACCCAGTACTTC. Protein: CASSPGGGWETQYF.

This chain connects TRBV7-2 to TRBJ2-6; 8 nucleotides match TRBD1. Germline CDR1 SGHTA, CDR2 FQGNSA. V shed 4 bases and J 4 bases; nucleotides not matched to a gene: 6. The CDR3 consists of 16 residues. The CDR3 nucleotides read TGTGCCAGCAGCTCAGGCAGGGGGCTCGGGGCCAACGTCCTGACTTTC. The encoded protein is CASSSGRGLGANVLTF.

This chain joins TRBV5-8 and TRBJ1-2; TRBD1 matches 8 bases. The CDR3 is 11 amino acids. The germline CDR1 and CDR2 sequences are SGHTS and YDEGEE. The junction had 6 bases not matched to a gene; V was cut back by 9 bases and J by 8 bases. The CDR3 here is CAIRTGQGYTF. The CDR3 DNA reads TGTGCCATCCGGACAGGGCAAGGCTACACCTTC.

In its sample, this clone was seen once. CDR3 DNA: TGTGCCAGCAGTGAAGGCCTAGTGCCCCGATACGAGCAGTACTTC. The encoded protein is CASSEGLVPRYEQYF. V usage is TRBV6-1 and J usage is TRBJ2-7; D gene uncertain. The V end was cut by 1 base, the J end by 4 bases, with 14 bases between. This CDR3 has 15 amino acids. Germline CDR1 and CDR2: MNHNS and SASEGT.

This chain uses TRBV5-5 with TRBJ1-5; D is perhaps TRBD1 (6 bases). The CDR3 length is 15 residues. Germline CDR1 SGHKS, CDR2 YYEKEE (reference sequence). The V end lost 4 bases, the J end lost 5 bases, and 16 bases lay between the germline ends. The CDR3, as DNA: TGTGCCAGCAGCCCAGGGGTCCATTACTATCAGCCCCAGCATTTT. Amino acids: CASSPGVHYYQPQHF.

The chain employs TRBV9 and TRBJ1-1, with D perhaps matching TRBD1 (5 bases). The CDR3 runs 17 residues. Trimming stripped 0 bases from V and 1 base from J, with 16 bases between. CDR1 is SGDLS and CDR2 is YYNGEE in the germline V gene. The CDR3 DNA reads TGTGCCAGCAGCGTAGCCCCTCAGACAGCTAAGAACACTGAAGCTTTCTTT. Translating gives CASSVAPQTAKNTEAFF.

This chain joins TRBV20-1 and TRBJ1-5; D is undetermined. Trimming pared 4 bases from V and 5 bases from J, leaving 3 bases between. The germline CDR1 and CDR2 sequences are DFQATT and SNEGSKA (reference sequence). The CDR3 extends over 10 amino acids. In DNA, the CDR3 is TGCAGTGCTACGGATCAGCCCCAGCATTTT. It translates to CSATDQPQHF.

The genes are TRBV6-6 and TRBJ2-2, with a weak D call TRBD2 (7 bases). Trimming removed 7 bases from V and 2 bases from J, with 14 bases in between. The germline CDR1 and CDR2 sequences are MNHNY and SVGAGI (reference sequence). The length of the CDR3 is 15 residues. The chain's CDR3 is CASTRGGQNTGELFF. The CDR3 nucleotides are TGTGCCAGCACTAGGGGGGGTCAAAACACCGGGGAGCTGTTTTTT.

V usage is TRBV19 and J usage is TRBJ1-1; D unresolved. Germline CDR1 is LNHDA and CDR2 is SQIVND (reference sequence). V gave up 5 bases and J gave up 6 bases, with 10 bases separating them. There are 12 residues in the CDR3. CDR3 amino acids: CASSQVFAEAFF. Written as DNA, the CDR3 is TGTGCCAGTAGTCAAGTTTTCGCTGAAGCTTTCTTT.

The chain employs TRBV5-1 and TRBJ2-5; 9 nucleotides align to TRBD1. Germline CDR1 SGHRS, CDR2 YFSETQ. Trimming took 5 bases from V and 4 from J; bases not matched to a gene: 6. The CDR3 runs 14 residues. The CDR3 coding sequence is TGCGCCAGCAGTTCCGACAGGGGGGTAGAGACCCAGTACTTC. Translating it yields CASSSDRGVETQYF. Variable domain in full (rest from reference TRBV5-1 and TRBJ2-5): KAGVTQTPRYLIKTRGQQVTLSCSPISGHRSVSWYQQTPGQGLQFLFEYFSETQRNKGNFPGRFSGRQFSNSRSEMNVSTLELGDSALYLCASSSDRGVETQYFGPGTRLLVL.

This chain's CDR3 is CASSISTGVAGELFF. The CDR3 nucleotides read TGTGCCAGTAGTATATCCACAGGGGTTGCCGGGGAGCTGTTTTTT. The chain has TRBV19 and TRBJ2-2; TRBD1 aligns across 7 bases. The CDR3 covers 15 residues. The V segment lost 2 bases and the J segment 6 bases; nucleotides outside the gene matches: 6. CDR1 is LNHDA, CDR2 SQIVND, per germline (reference sequence).

V and J are TRBV19 and TRBJ2-2, with TRBD1 matching over 9 bases. Germline V CDR1 and CDR2: LNHDA, SQIVND (reference sequence). The CDR3 is 14 amino acids. The V segment lost 9 bases and the J segment 4 bases; nucleotides outside the gene matches: 6. DNA for the CDR3: TGTGCCAGCTCCGGGACAGGGCCCACCGGGGAGCTGTTTTTT. It is translated as CASSGTGPTGELFF. Full variable domain (rest looked up from reference TRBV19 and TRBJ2-2): DGGITQSPKYLFRKEGQNVTLSCEQNLNHDAMYWYRQDPGQGLRLIYYSQIVNDFQKGDIAEGYSVSREKKESFPLTVTSAQKNPTAFYLCASSGTGPTGELFFGEGSRLTVL.

V gene TRBV27 combines with J gene TRBJ2-1, with 7 positions matching TRBD2. The ends lost 3 bases at V and 2 bases at J; junction bases unmatched: 13. Germline-derived CDR1 and CDR2 are MNHEY and SMNVEV (reference sequence). The CDR3 has 18 residues. As DNA, the CDR3 is TGTGCCAGCAGTTTTCGACTACCCGCGGGAGACCCCTACAATGAGCAGTTCTTC. Translated: CASSFRLPAGDPYNEQFF.

This chain joins TRBV30 and TRBJ2-5; unclear D gene. The CDR3 is 15 residues long. The germline gives CDR1 GTSNPN, CDR2 SVGIG (reference sequence). V lost 4 bases and J 2 bases, leaving 17 bases between the germline ends. CDR3 amino acids: CAWIIAPGGQETQYF. The CDR3 region has the DNA TGTGCCTGGATTATCGCCCCGGGTGGGCAAGAGACCCAGTACTTC.

The chain joins TRBV6-1 to TRBJ2-5; 11 bases match TRBD1. CDR3 size: 16 residues. V shed 4 bases and J 2 bases; nucleotides not matched to a gene: 6. The germline gives CDR1 MNHNS, CDR2 SASEGT. CDR3 region: CASSGGQGVFQETQYF. In DNA, the CDR3 is TGTGCCAGCAGTGGGGGACAGGGGGTCTTTCAAGAGACCCAGTACTTC.

The rearrangement links TRBV4-1 to TRBJ2-1; 11 bases are a match to TRBD2. This CDR3 contains 16 residues. The V gene's germline CDR1 is MGHRA and CDR2 YSYEKL. J lost 4 bases, V lost 3 bases, and 5 bases had no gene match. The CDR3 DNA reads TGCGCCAGCAGCCAGGCCGGGACTAGCGGATACAATGAGCAGTTCTTC. Amino acid sequence: CASSQAGTSGYNEQFF.

Only one count was recorded for this clone. The CDR3 spells CASSQQGLPHEQYF. The CDR3 DNA reads as TGTGCCAGCAGCCAACAGGGCCTCCCCCACGAGCAGTACTTC. This chain connects TRBV11-1 to TRBJ2-7, with D maybe TRBD1 (6 bases). The CDR3 extends over 14 amino acids. The V and J ends lost 5 bases and 5 bases respectively, with 16 bases between them. The V gene's germline CDR1 is SGHAT and CDR2 FQDESV (reference sequence).

This chain connects TRBV4-3 to TRBJ2-3, with TRBD2 matching 7 bases. Looked up from germline, CDR1 is LGHNA and CDR2 is YSLEER. J was trimmed by 3 bases and V by 0 bases; bases with no gene match: 6. The CDR3 spans 16 residues. CDR3 sequence reads: CASSQERGVGTDTQYF. As DNA, the CDR3 is TGCGCCAGCAGCCAAGAACGGGGGGTAGGGACAGATACGCAGTATTTT.

The V and J genes are TRBV15 and TRBJ1-1; D gene uncertain. This CDR3 has 15 residues. Trimming pared 3 bases from V and 5 bases from J, leaving 16 bases between. The germline gives CDR1 LNHNV, CDR2 YYDKDF (reference sequence). The CDR3 nucleotides read TGTGCCACCAGCAGGCAAATAACGGGCGCTACTGAAGCTTTCTTT. This sequence encodes CATSRQITGATEAFF.

In this sample, this clone turned up a few times. This chain links TRBV25-1 with TRBJ1-2; D is undetermined. CDR1 is MGHDK, CDR2 SYGVNS, per germline. V was cut by 4 bases and J by 5 bases, with 8 bases left in between. The CDR3 extends over 12 amino acids. CDR3 sequence reads: CASSGPDYGYTF. The CDR3 DNA reads TGTGCCAGCAGTGGACCGGATTATGGCTACACCTTC.

In this sample, this clone turned up once. V and J are TRBV15 and TRBJ2-6, with 9 bases aligning to TRBD2. There are 17 residues in the CDR3. Germline-derived CDR1 and CDR2 are LNHNV and YYDKDF (reference sequence). V dropped 5 bases and J dropped 1; count of bases not matched to a gene: 6. The DNA of the CDR3 is TGTGCCACCAGCGGGGCGGGGGGGCCGTCTGGGGCCAACGTCCTGACTTTC. Translating it yields CATSGAGGPSGANVLTF.

The CDR3 region is CASSQEGGHHYGYTF. The CDR3 DNA is TGCGCCAGCAGCCAAGAAGGGGGGCATCACTATGGCTACACCTTC. The rearrangement joins TRBV4-1 to TRBJ1-2, with D possibly being TRBD1 (6 bases). CDR1 is MGHRA, CDR2 YSYEKL, per germline. The CDR3 totals 15 residues. V lost 0 bases and J lost 3, with 11 bases in between.

The rearrangement joins TRBV7-6 to TRBJ2-7, with TRBD2 identical over 9 bases. With V trimmed by 3 bases and J by 3 bases, 6 bases remained unmatched. This CDR3 has 15 amino acids. Per germline, CDR1 SGHVS and CDR2 FNYEAQ. CDR3 nucleotide sequence: TGTGCCAGCAGCTTTCAAGCGGGGGGCTTCTACGAGCAGTACTTC. Amino acids: CASSFQAGGFYEQYF.